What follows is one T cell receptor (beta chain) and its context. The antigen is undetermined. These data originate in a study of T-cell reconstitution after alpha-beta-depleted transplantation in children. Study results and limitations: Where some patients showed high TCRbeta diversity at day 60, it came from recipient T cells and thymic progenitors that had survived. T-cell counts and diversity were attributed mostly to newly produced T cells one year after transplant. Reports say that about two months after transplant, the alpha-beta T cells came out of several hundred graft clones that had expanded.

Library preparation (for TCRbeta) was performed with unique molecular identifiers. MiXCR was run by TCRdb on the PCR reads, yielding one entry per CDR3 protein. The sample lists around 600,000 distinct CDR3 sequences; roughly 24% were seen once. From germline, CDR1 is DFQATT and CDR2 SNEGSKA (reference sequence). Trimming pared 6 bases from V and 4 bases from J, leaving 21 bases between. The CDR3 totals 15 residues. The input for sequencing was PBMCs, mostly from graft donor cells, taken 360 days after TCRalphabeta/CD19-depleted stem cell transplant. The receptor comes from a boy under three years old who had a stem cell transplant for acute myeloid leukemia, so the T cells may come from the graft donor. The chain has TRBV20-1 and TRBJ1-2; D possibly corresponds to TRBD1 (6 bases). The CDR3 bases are TGCAGTGCATCGACAGGCCCTGGGGCGACCTATGGCTACACCTTC. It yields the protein CSASTGPGATYGYTF.